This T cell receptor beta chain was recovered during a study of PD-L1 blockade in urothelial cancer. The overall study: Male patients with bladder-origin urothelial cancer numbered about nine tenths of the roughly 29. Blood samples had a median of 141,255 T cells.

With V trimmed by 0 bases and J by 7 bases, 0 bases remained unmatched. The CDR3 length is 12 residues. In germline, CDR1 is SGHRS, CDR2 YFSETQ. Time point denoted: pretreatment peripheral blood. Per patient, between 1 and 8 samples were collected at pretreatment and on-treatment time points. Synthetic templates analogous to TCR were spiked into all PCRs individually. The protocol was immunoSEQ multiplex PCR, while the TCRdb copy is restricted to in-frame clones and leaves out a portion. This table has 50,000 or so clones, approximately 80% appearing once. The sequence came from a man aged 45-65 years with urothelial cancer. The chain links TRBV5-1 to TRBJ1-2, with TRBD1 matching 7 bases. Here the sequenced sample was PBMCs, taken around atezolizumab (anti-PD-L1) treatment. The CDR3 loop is CASSLDRGGYTF. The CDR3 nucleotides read TGCGCCAGCAGCTTGGACAGGGGTGGCTACACCTTC.